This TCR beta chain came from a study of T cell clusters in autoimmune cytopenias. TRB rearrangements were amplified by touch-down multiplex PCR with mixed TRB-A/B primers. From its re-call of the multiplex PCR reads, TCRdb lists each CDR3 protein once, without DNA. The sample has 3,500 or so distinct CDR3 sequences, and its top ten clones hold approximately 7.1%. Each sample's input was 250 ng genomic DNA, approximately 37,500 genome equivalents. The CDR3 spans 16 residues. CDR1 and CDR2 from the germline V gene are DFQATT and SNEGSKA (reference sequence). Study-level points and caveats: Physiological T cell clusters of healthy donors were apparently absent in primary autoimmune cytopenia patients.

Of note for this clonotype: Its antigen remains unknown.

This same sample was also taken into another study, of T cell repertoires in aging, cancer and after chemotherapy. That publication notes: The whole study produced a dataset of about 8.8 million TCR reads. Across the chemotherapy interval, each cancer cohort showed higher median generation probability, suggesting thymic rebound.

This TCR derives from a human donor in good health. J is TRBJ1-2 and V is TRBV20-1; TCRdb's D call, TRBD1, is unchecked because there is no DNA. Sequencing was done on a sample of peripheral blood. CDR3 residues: CSARDRLGQGYYGYTF.